Listed below are T cell receptor beta chains from one sample, sequenced in a study of CD8 T cells in ankylosing spondylitis. TCRdb reprocessed the 5' RACE reads via MiXCR and lists one record per CDR3 protein. The sample has about 220,000 distinct CDR3 sequences, about 7% seen once; the top ten hold approximately 15%. The source material was blood, either unsorted or a sorted T cell fraction (not recorded which). The receptors were gathered from a male donor with ankylosing spondylitis. CDR3s leave out the opening cysteine and the closing phenylalanine or tryptophan. Fields, in order: clone size, J gene, V gene, CDR3 protein. The size of a clone is reported for some rows only, either as once, few or many, or as a class for expanded clones.

>many|TRBJ1-4|TRBV2
ASSDPGEANEKLF
>few|TRBJ2-1|TRBV7-2
ASSMTSGNIYEQF
>-|TRBJ1-2|TRBV7-9
ASSLGQGTQEDGYT
>many|TRBJ2-7|TRBV9
ASSVGGEGSYEQY
>-|TRBJ2-3|TRBV9
ASSASPSGVRDTQY
>-|TRBJ2-7|TRBV11-2
ASSFAGYGYEQY
>many|TRBJ1-1|TRBV19
ASSPRGREMNTEAF
>-|TRBJ1-2|TRBV29-1
SVHIRGGYT
>many|TRBJ2-3|TRBV2
ASSALAPSTDTQY
>-|TRBJ1-6|TRBV13
ASSAGPGRNSPLH
>many|TRBJ2-5|TRBV10-3
AANPGLAWETQY